Each of the 18 T cell receptor beta chains below was sequenced from the same sample in a study of cytomegalovirus exposure and HLA in healthy donors. 13 Jbeta primers and 60 Vbeta primers were used for the PCR. Assay used: immunoSEQ multiplex PCR; TCRdb lists only in-frame clones, some missing. The profile shows about 150,000 clones, 70% to 80% of them singletons. The sample taken for sequencing was PBMCs. These receptors were collected from a man aged 25-45 years in good health and CMV-seropositive.

J is TRBJ2-2 and V is TRBV28; tentatively, D is TRBD2 (5 bases). V was trimmed by 5 bases and J by 5 bases, leaving 12 bases between them. This CDR3 region has 14 residues. From germline, CDR1 is MDHEN and CDR2 SYDVKM. The CDR3 protein is CASSSSGVTGELFF. The CDR3 DNA reads as TGTGCCAGCAGTAGTTCCGGGGTGACCGGGGAGCTGTTTTTT.

This clone occurred a few times. This chain links TRBV27 with TRBJ2-7; no definite D call. CDR3 size: 11 residues. V shed 2 bases and J shed 5 bases, with 4 bases lying between them. Germline V gene data show CDR1 as MNHEY and CDR2 as SMNVEV (reference sequence). CDR3 loop: CASSLGHEQYF. CDR3 nucleotide sequence: TGTGCCAGCAGTTTAGGCCACGAGCAGTACTTC.

This rearrangement joins TRBV6-6 to TRBJ1-5; possibly TRBD1 for D (5 bases). CDR1 is MNHNY and CDR2 is SVGAGI in the germline V gene (reference sequence). V gave up 0 bases and J gave up 5 bases, with 5 bases separating them. The CDR3 is 13 residues long. The CDR3 here is CASSYSGDQPQHF. CDR3 nucleotides: TGTGCCAGCAGTTACTCAGGGGATCAGCCCCAGCATTTT.

In the case of this clone: Other nucleotide sequences from this sample produce the same CDR3. V usage is TRBV9 and J usage is TRBJ2-7, with 7 bases fitting TRBD2. CDR1 SGDLS and CDR2 YYNGEE come from the germline V gene. V dropped 0 bases and J dropped 7; count of bases not matched to a gene: 4. The CDR3 loop spans 13 amino acids. CDR3 sequence reads: CASSVGGGGEQYF. In DNA form, the CDR3 reads TGTGCCAGCAGCGTAGGCGGCGGGGGTGAGCAGTACTTC.

V is TRBV6-5 and J is TRBJ1-2; D is possibly TRBD1 (6 bases). This CDR3 comprises 15 residues. The germline gives CDR1 MNHEY, CDR2 SVGAGI. The ends were cut back, 2 bases at V and 6 bases at J, with 16 bases in the middle. The CDR3 protein is CASSYGFRGWDGYTF. As DNA, the CDR3 is TGTGCCAGCAGTTACGGCTTCAGGGGTTGGGATGGCTACACCTTC.

The V and J genes are TRBV30 and TRBJ1-5; D might be TRBD1 (5 bases). In germline, CDR1 is GTSNPN, CDR2 SVGIG (reference sequence). This CDR3 region has 14 residues. V was trimmed by 0 bases and J by 0 bases, leaving 6 bases between them. CDR3 loop: CAWSVGGSNQPQHF. The CDR3 nucleotides read TGTGCCTGGAGTGTGGGGGGTAGCAATCAGCCCCAGCATTTT.

CDR3 sequence: CASSFKSRPDTQYF. The CDR3, as DNA: TGTGCCAGCAGCTTCAAATCGAGGCCAGATACGCAGTATTTT. The chain couples TRBV7-8 to TRBJ2-3, with D unclear. The germline gives CDR1 SGHVS, CDR2 FQNEAQ. Trimming stripped 3 bases from V and 4 bases from J, with 11 bases between. The CDR3 runs 14 residues.

This chain joins TRBV5-1 and TRBJ2-3; 8 nucleotides match TRBD1. Germline CDR1 and CDR2: SGHRS and YFSETQ. The length of the CDR3 is 15 residues. Trimming removed 5 bases from V and 3 bases from J; junction bases left unmatched: 8. CDR3 sequence: CASRPGGFGTDTQYF. The CDR3 coding sequence is TGCGCCAGCAGGCCAGGGGGCTTCGGGACAGATACGCAGTATTTT.

This rearrangement joins TRBV6-5 to TRBJ1-4; TRBD1 aligns across 9 bases. Per the germline V gene, CDR1 is MNHEY and CDR2 is SVGAGI. The V segment lost 6 bases and the J segment 6 bases; nucleotides outside the gene matches: 8. CDR3 length: 15 residues. In nucleotides, the CDR3 is TGTGCCAGCAGAACCACGGGACAGGGCGATGAAAAACTGTTTTTT. It yields the protein CASRTTGQGDEKLFF.

The V call is TRBV5-6, the J call TRBJ2-5, with D hard to call. The CDR3 covers 14 residues. CDR1 and CDR2 (germline): SGHDT, YYEEEE. The V gene lost 4 bases and the J gene lost 1 base, with 11 bases spanning the gap. CDR3 in amino acids: CASSPIGPQETQYF. CDR3 DNA sequence: TGTGCCAGCAGCCCGATTGGGCCCCAAGAGACCCAGTACTTC.

V is TRBV27 and J is TRBJ2-5; TRBD2 aligns across 7 bases. Per the germline V gene, CDR1 is MNHEY and CDR2 is SMNVEV (reference sequence). V dropped 8 bases and J dropped 5; count of bases not matched to a gene: 17. The CDR3 extends over 16 amino acids. This CDR3 reads CASCPRGEWGMETQYF. The CDR3 nucleotides read TGTGCCAGCTGCCCCCGGGGGGAGTGGGGGATGGAGACCCAGTACTTC.

The rearrangement uses TRBV5-1 and TRBJ2-7, with a tentative D call TRBD2 (6 bases). Germline lookup yields CDR1 SGHRS and CDR2 YFSETQ. V was trimmed by 0 bases and J by 3 bases, leaving 16 bases between them. There are 16 residues in the CDR3. CDR3 region: CASSLAPGRGNYEQYF. In DNA form, the CDR3 reads TGCGCCAGCAGCTTGGCCCCGGGGCGGGGAAACTACGAGCAGTACTTC.

The chain employs TRBV27 and TRBJ1-3, with D perhaps TRBD1 (6 bases). Germline V gives CDR1 MNHEY, CDR2 SMNVEV (reference sequence). V lost 5 bases and J lost 0, with 17 bases in between. The CDR3 loop spans 17 amino acids. The CDR3 protein is CASSPTGFLRSGNTIYF. The CDR3 DNA follows: TGTGCCAGCAGTCCGACAGGTTTCCTCCGCTCTGGAAACACCATATATTTT.

This chain links TRBV7-3 with TRBJ1-5, with a possible D match to TRBD1 (5 bases). From germline, CDR1 is SGHTA and CDR2 FQGTGA. CDR3 length: 15 amino acids. With 4 bases removed from V and 8 bases from J, the gap between germline ends came to 18 bases. CDR3: CASSSQGTSGEPQHF. CDR3 coding DNA: TGTGCCAGCAGCTCCCAAGGGACTTCCGGAGAGCCCCAGCATTTT.

The genes are TRBV5-1 and TRBJ2-5; D is perhaps TRBD2 (5 bases). Germline V gene data show CDR1 as SGHRS and CDR2 as YFSETQ. This CDR3 region has 12 residues. Trimming removed 5 bases at V and 7 bases at J, with 12 bases between. The CDR3 region is CASRRARLTQYF. CDR3 nucleotides: TGCGCCAGCAGGAGGGCGAGGTTGACCCAGTACTTC. Using reference TRBV5-1 and TRBJ2-5 for the parts outside the CDR3, the full variable domain is KAGVTQTPRYLIKTRGQQVTLSCSPISGHRSVSWYQQTPGQGLQFLFEYFSETQRNKGNFPGRFSGRQFSNSRSEMNVSTLELGDSALYLCASRRARLTQYFGPGTRLLVL.

V gene TRBV6-5 combines with J gene TRBJ1-6; D uncertain. The V gene's germline CDR1 is MNHEY and CDR2 SVGAGI. There are 14 residues in the CDR3. V was shortened by 4 bases and J by 7 bases, with 11 bases between the two germline ends. CDR3 DNA sequence: TGTGCCAGCAGTTTACGACTGCCGAATTCACCCCTCCACTTT. Protein product: CASSLRLPNSPLHF.

The gene calls are TRBV9 and TRBJ1-2; D unclear. Germline CDR1 reads SGDLS; CDR2 reads YYNGEE. V shed 0 bases and J shed 5 bases, with 11 bases lying between them. The CDR3 covers 14 residues. In DNA, the CDR3 is TGTGCCAGCAGCGTAGATAATAGTCATTATGGCTACACCTTC. Its protein product is CASSVDNSHYGYTF. The variable domain in full, with the rest retrieved from reference TRBV9 and TRBJ1-2, is DSGVTQTPKHLITATGQRVTLRCSPRSGDLSVYWYQQSLDQGLQFLIQYYNGEERAKGNILERFSAQQFPDLHSELNLSSLELGDSALYFCASSVDNSHYGYTFGSGTRLTVV.

This clone was detected once. The genes are TRBV7-8 and TRBJ1-5, with D possibly TRBD1 on 5 matching bases. The CDR3 length is 14 residues. Germline values: CDR1 SGHVS, CDR2 FQNEAQ. Trimming took 6 bases from V and 7 from J, leaving 16 bases between them. The CDR3 here is CASSSGGGGQPQHF. For the CDR3, the DNA is TGTGCCAGCAGTAGCGGGGGGGGAGGCCAGCCCCAGCATTTT.